This TCR beta chain was sequenced in a study of OX40 agonist ivuxolimab in advanced cancers. V gave up 2 bases and J gave up 1 base, with 0 bases separating them. Germline CDR1 and CDR2: SGDLS and YYNGEE. The CDR3 has 12 amino acids. The protocol was immunoSEQ multiplex PCR, while the TCRdb copy is restricted to in-frame clones and leaves out a portion. The table lists 15,000 to 20,000 clones, 80% to 90% of them singletons, with approximately 26% in the top ten. The clonotype was recovered from an adult with an advanced solid tumor such as melanoma, head and neck, liver or kidney cancer. Source: CD4+ or CD8+ T cells sorted from blood, taken in a trial of the OX40 agonist ivuxolimab. The chain has TRBV9 and TRBJ2-2; D remains ambiguous. CDR3 region: CASSVNTGELFF. In DNA form, the CDR3 reads TGTGCCAGCAGCGTGAACACCGGGGAGCTGTTTTTT.